A selection of T cell receptor beta chains follows, all from one sample in a study of T cell changes during pregnancy in multiple sclerosis. Sequenced by immunoSEQ multiplex PCR; TCRdb stores in-frame clones only, minus some. The sample yields 39,000 or so clones, roughly 93% seen once. This material consisted of CD8+ T cells from peripheral blood mononuclear cells, taken in the third trimester of pregnancy. Every receptor here comes from a female donor with multiple sclerosis, enrolled in a pregnancy study. Both conserved end residues are part of each CDR3. The D gene is left open where the match is weak. Clone sizes are given selectively: once, few, many, or a class where the clone is expanded.

abundance	d_gene	j_gene	v_gene	CDR3nt	CDR3aa
-	-	TRBJ2-7	TRBV21-1	TGTGCCAGCTTAGACAGGATCTACGAGCAGTACTTC	CASLDRIYEQYF
-	-	TRBJ1-1	TRBV27	TGTGCCAGCAGCCAACTCAGGGGCATCAACGGCACTGAAGCTTTCTTT	CASSQLRGINGTEAFF
-	-	TRBJ1-5	TRBV7-9	TGTGCCAGCAGCTCCCCGGGATCCAATCAGCCCCAGCATTTT	CASSSPGSNQPQHF
-	TRBD1	TRBJ2-5	TRBV7-6	TGTGCCAGCAGCCCGGGGACAGGGGCCGGGGAGACCCAGTACTTC	CASSPGTGAGETQYF
-	-	TRBJ2-1	TRBV27	TGTGCCAGCAGTTTAAATTGGGGGGTTGGCGAGCAGTTCTTC	CASSLNWGVGEQFF
-	TRBD2	TRBJ2-1	TRBV7-9	TGTGCCAGCAGTCTAGCGGGAAGTTACAATGAGCAGTTCTTC	CASSLAGSYNEQFF
-	-	TRBJ1-1	TRBV27	TGTGCCAGCAGTTTAGGGCGTATGAACACTGAAGCTTTCTTT	CASSLGRMNTEAFF
-	TRBD1	TRBJ2-1	TRBV13	TGTGCCAGCAGCTACCGGGACAGGGGGTACAATGAGCAGTTCTTC	CASSYRDRGYNEQFF
-	TRBD1	TRBJ2-1	TRBV27	TGTGCCAGCAGTTTTGGGACAGGCTACAATGAGCAGTTCTTC	CASSFGTGYNEQFF
-	-	TRBJ1-1	TRBV7-6	TGTGCCAGCAGCTTTCTACCAACTCGACAGTCCGGTCCTAAGAGCACTGAAGCTTTCTTT	CASSFLPTRQSGPKSTEAFF
-	TRBD1	TRBJ1-2	TRBV25-1	TGTGCCAGCGGGGAGACAGGGAATGGCTACACCTTC	CASGETGNGYTF
-	TRBD2	TRBJ2-7	TRBV18	TGTGCCAGCTCGCTGACTAGCGGGAGAGGTTCTGACGAGCAGTACTTC	CASSLTSGRGSDEQYF
-	TRBD1	TRBJ2-6	TRBV2	TGTGCCAGCAGCGACAGGGTTGCTGGGGCCAACGTCCTGACTTTC	CASSDRVAGANVLTF
-	-	TRBJ2-7	TRBV6-5	TGTGCCAGCAGTTACGCAGGGCCGTCCTACGAGCAGTACTTC	CASSYAGPSYEQYF
-	-	TRBJ1-1	TRBV5-1	TGCGCCAGCAGCTTGGGGGGCATGAACACTGAAGCTTTCTTT	CASSLGGMNTEAFF
-	-	TRBJ1-5	TRBV5-6	TGTGCCAGCAGCTTGTCCTCCAATCAGCCCCAGCATTTT	CASSLSSNQPQHF
-	-	TRBJ1-2	TRBV7-8	TGTGCCAGCAGCTTAGGAGGGGGGGTTAACTATGGCTACACCTTC	CASSLGGGVNYGYTF
-	-	TRBJ2-3	TRBV21-1	TGTGCCAGCAGCAAAAGCGACAGGAGAGCTTCTAGCACAGATACGCAGTATTTT	CASSKSDRRASSTDTQYF
-	-	TRBJ2-1	TRBV9	TGTGCCAGCAGCGCCACACTAGCTCGGGATGAGCAGTTCTTC	CASSATLARDEQFF
-	TRBD1	TRBJ2-1	TRBV28	TGTGCCAGCAGTTTATTCCGGACAGGGGGCGATGAGCAGTTCTTC	CASSLFRTGGDEQFF
-	-	TRBJ2-2	TRBV7-8	TGTGTCAGCAGCGCCGGGACTTCCACCGGGGAGCTGTTTTTT	CVSSAGTSTGELFF
once	TRBD2	TRBJ2-7	TRBV5-5	TGTGCCAGCAGGGTGACTAGCGGAAACTCCTACGAGCAGTACTTC	CASRVTSGNSYEQYF
-	-	TRBJ1-1	TRBV4-3	TGCGCCAGCAGCCAAAGGGATACAGGATCGGAAGCTTTCTTT	CASSQRDTGSEAFF
once	-	TRBJ1-1	TRBV7-2	TGTGCCAGCAGCCCCCAACCCCCGGCTGAAGCTTTCTTT	CASSPQPPAEAFF
once	TRBD2	TRBJ2-5	TRBV7-2	TGTGCCAGCAGCTTAGAAGTAGCGGGAGGGCTTGAGACCCAGTACTTC	CASSLEVAGGLETQYF
-	TRBD2	TRBJ2-1	TRBV6-1	TGTGCCAGCAGCCTGACTAGCGGTACCTACAATGAGCAGTTCTTC	CASSLTSGTYNEQFF
-	-	TRBJ2-1	TRBV29-1	TGCAGCGTCTCGACTTCCTACAATGAGCAGTTCTTC	CSVSTSYNEQFF
-	TRBD1	TRBJ2-1	TRBV7-8	TGTGCCAGCAGCTTCCAGGACAGGGGTTTCAATGAGCAGTTCTTC	CASSFQDRGFNEQFF
once	-	TRBJ2-7	TRBV6-5	TGTGCCAGCAGCCCCGACTACTACGAGCAGTACTTC	CASSPDYYEQYF
-	-	TRBJ1-1	TRBV6-1	TGTGCCAGCAGTCCTTTGTCCGAGACTGAAGCTTTCTTT	CASSPLSETEAFF
-	TRBD1	TRBJ2-2	TRBV5-6	TGTGCCAGCAGCCCACCAGGGACAGGGATTTTGGCGAACACCGGGGAGCTGTTTTTT	CASSPPGTGILANTGELFF
-	-	TRBJ1-5	TRBV7-2	TGTGCCAGCAGCCCTTATAGCAATCAGCCCCAGCATTTT	CASSPYSNQPQHF
-	TRBD2	TRBJ2-1	TRBV2	TGTGCCAGCAGTCCGACTAGCGGTGCCAATGAGCAGTTCTTC	CASSPTSGANEQFF
-	-	TRBJ2-7	TRBV7-8	TGTGCCAGCAGCTTAATCCAGGGGCTAGGATACGAGCAGTACTTC	CASSLIQGLGYEQYF
-	TRBD2	TRBJ2-1	TRBV2	TGTGCCAGCAGTGGTACTAGCGGGAGCCATGAGCAGTTCTTC	CASSGTSGSHEQFF
-	TRBD2	TRBJ2-2	TRBV14	TGTGCCAGCAGGGACGGGACTAGCGTTCGGGAGCTGTTTTTT	CASRDGTSVRELFF
once	TRBD2	TRBJ2-3	TRBV11-2	TGTGCCAGCAGCGCCGGACTAGTAGGGACAGATACGCAGTATTTT	CASSAGLVGTDTQYF
once	-	TRBJ2-7	TRBV29-1	TGCAGCGTCTTCAGTGCCTACGAGCAGTACTTC	CSVFSAYEQYF
-	-	TRBJ2-3	TRBV10-3	TGTGCCATCAGTGAGTCGATAGCAACGACAGATACGCAGTATTTT	CAISESIATTDTQYF
once	TRBD1	TRBJ1-2	TRBV6-5	TGTGCCAGCAGTTACTGGGGGACAGCGAGCTCCTATGGCTACACCTTC	CASSYWGTASSYGYTF
-	-	TRBJ2-5	TRBV11-2	TGTGCCAGCAGCCAGTGGGAGCAAGATACCCAGTACTTC	CASSQWEQDTQYF
-	TRBD2	TRBJ2-5	TRBV9	TGTGCCAGCAGCCCGGGGGGGGAGACCCAGTACTTC	CASSPGGETQYF
-	-	TRBJ2-1	TRBV9	TGTGCCAGCAGCGTAGGAGGAGACCCCTCATACAATGAGCAGTTCTTC	CASSVGGDPSYNEQFF
-	TRBD1	TRBJ1-2	TRBV5-8	TGTGCCAGCAGCTTGACAGGGGGCGCCTATGGCTACACCTTC	CASSLTGGAYGYTF
-	TRBD1	TRBJ1-2	TRBV2	TGTGCCAGCACTCCTGGACAGGGGACACATGGCTACACCTTC	CASTPGQGTHGYTF
-	-	TRBJ2-3	TRBV7-9	TGTGCCAGCAGCTTAGGGGGACTTCAGTATTTT	CASSLGGLQYF
-	-	TRBJ2-7	TRBV27	TGTGCCAGCAGTACGGACTTCGCCTACGAGCAGTACTTC	CASSTDFAYEQYF
-	-	TRBJ2-2	TRBV27	TGTGCCAGCAGTTTATCCGGTCGTTTGCTAGAAAACACCGGGGAGCTGTTTTTT	CASSLSGRLLENTGELFF
-	TRBD1	TRBJ2-7	TRBV5-1	TGCGCCAGCAGCCTGGACAGGGGGCTTAGGGAGCAGTACTTC	CASSLDRGLREQYF
-	TRBD1	TRBJ1-2	TRBV6-6	TGTGCCAGCACCGACGACAGGGGCTGGGGGAACTATGGCTACACCTTC	CASTDDRGWGNYGYTF
-	-	TRBJ2-2	TRBV19	TGTGCCAGTAGTCCACCAGGGTGGTCCGGGGAGCTGTTTTTT	CASSPPGWSGELFF
-	TRBD1	TRBJ2-7	TRBV4-2	TGTGCCAGCAGCCAAGACGGACAGGGGGCCAGTCTGTCCTACGAGCAGTACTTC	CASSQDGQGASLSYEQYF
-	-	TRBJ2-5	TRBV29-1	TGCAGCGCTGGACCCAGGGACAAGCCGGAGACCCAGTACTTC	CSAGPRDKPETQYF
once	-	TRBJ2-1	TRBV5-1	TGCGCCAGCAGCGGGGACACTGGTCCTGAGCAGTTCTTC	CASSGDTGPEQFF
-	TRBD2	TRBJ2-7	TRBV7-9	TGTGCCAGCAGCCCGACTAGCGGGACCGTCTCCTACGAGCAGTACTTC	CASSPTSGTVSYEQYF